Shown below are 25 T cell receptor beta chains from a single sample sequenced in a study of cytomegalovirus exposure and HLA in healthy donors. A multiplex PCR was run with 60 Vbeta primers and 13 Jbeta primers. Clones were read by immunoSEQ multiplex PCR, and TCRdb kept only the in-frame ones, dropping some. This sample yields around 110,000 clones, of which approximately 76% are seen a single time; about 2% belongs to the top ten. The sample comprised PBMCs. Source of these receptors: a man aged 18 to 29 in good health and CMV-seronegative.

The chain has TRBV5-1 and TRBJ2-2, with D possibly matching TRBD1 (5 bases). The V end lost 7 bases, the J end lost 4 bases, and 23 bases lay between the germline ends. Germline V gene data show CDR1 as SGHRS and CDR2 as YFSETQ. This CDR3 region has 17 residues. The CDR3 here is CASGPGAWGPSTGELFF. The CDR3 DNA reads TGCGCCAGCGGCCCTGGGGCGTGGGGCCCCTCCACCGGGGAGCTGTTTTTT.

The chain joins TRBV5-1 to TRBJ2-5; 13 nucleotides agree with TRBD2. V lost 4 bases and J lost 5; bases outside the gene matches: 5. Germline CDR1 reads SGHRS; CDR2 reads YFSETQ. The CDR3 loop spans 15 amino acids. CDR3: CASSGGTSGTETQYF. The CDR3 bases are TGCGCCAGCAGCGGGGGGACTAGCGGGACGGAGACCCAGTACTTC.

The chain uses TRBV2 and TRBJ1-4; TRBD1 aligns across 9 bases. Germline-derived CDR1 and CDR2 are SNHLY and FYNNEI. V lost 6 bases to trimming and J lost 7 bases; unmatched junction nucleotides: 3. CDR3 length: 13 amino acids. Here the CDR3 reads CASRDRGGEKLFF. DNA for the CDR3: TGTGCCAGCAGGGACAGGGGAGGTGAAAAACTGTTTTTT.

The V and J genes are TRBV5-1 and TRBJ2-5; TRBD1 might be the D (6 bases). The end of the DNA is better explained by TRBJ2-7, so the J call may be wrong. The CDR3 contains 14 residues. CDR1 and CDR2 (germline): SGHRS, YFSETQ. The CDR3 loop reads CASSFVQGSREQYF. In nucleotides, the CDR3 is TGCGCCAGCAGCTTCGTACAGGGCTCACGCGAGCAGTACTTC.

The J gene is TRBJ2-7, the V gene TRBV13; the match to TRBD2 covers 10 bases. The trim removed 1 base at V and 6 bases at J, leaving 6 bases unmatched. There are 15 residues in the CDR3. CDR1 is PRHDT and CDR2 is FYEKMQ in the germline V gene (reference sequence). CDR3 nucleotide sequence: TGTGCCAGCAGCTTAGCGGGGACTAGCGAGTCCGAGCAGTACTTC. Translation gives CASSLAGTSESEQYF.

This sequence joins TRBV10-3 and TRBJ2-6; the match to TRBD1 covers 7 bases. V lost 4 bases to trimming and J lost 0 bases; unmatched junction nucleotides: 9. The CDR3 loop spans 18 amino acids. Germline CDR1 ENHRY, CDR2 SYGVKD. The CDR3, as DNA: TGTGCCATCAGTGCCCCGACAGGGAACCTCTCTGGGGCCAACGTCCTGACTTTC. It is translated as CAISAPTGNLSGANVLTF.

The chain links TRBV7-9 to TRBJ1-1; D remains unclear. Trimming shortened V by 3 bases and J by 11 bases, and 16 bases separated the two germline ends. There are 13 residues in the CDR3. The germline V gene has CDR1 SEHNR and CDR2 FQNEAQ (reference sequence). CDR3 amino acids: CASSFFVTDAAFF. For the CDR3, the DNA is TGTGCCAGCAGCTTTTTCGTCACAGACGCGGCTTTCTTT.

V is TRBV18 and J is TRBJ1-5; the match to TRBD1 covers 7 bases. Germline CDR1 reads KGHSH; CDR2 reads LQKENI. The CDR3 covers 14 residues. V lost 6 bases and J lost 4; bases outside the gene matches: 6. The CDR3 DNA is TGTGCCAGCTCGCACAGGGGCCCGAATCAGCCCCAGCATTTT. It specifies CASSHRGPNQPQHF. The full variable domain, rest sourced from reference TRBV18 and TRBJ1-5, is NAGVMQNPRHLVRRRGQEARLRCSPMKGHSHVYWYRQLPEEGLKFMVYLQKENIIDESGMPKERFSAEFPKEGPSILRIQQVVRGDSAAYFCASSHRGPNQPQHFGDGTRLSIL.

The rearrangement uses TRBV4-3 and TRBJ1-6; no clear D gene. From germline, CDR1 is LGHNA and CDR2 YSLEER. The CDR3 loop spans 14 amino acids. Trimming cost V 4 bases and J 9 bases, with 13 bases left between them. The CDR3 loop reads CASSLGLDGSPLHF. The DNA for the CDR3 is TGCGCCAGCAGCCTCGGACTTGATGGTTCACCCCTCCACTTT.

In its sample, this clone was seen once. The genes are TRBV7-2 and TRBJ1-6; D is perhaps TRBD1 (5 bases). Germline V lookup: CDR1 SGHTA, CDR2 FQGNSA. The V and J ends lost 8 bases and 2 bases respectively, with 16 bases between them. CDR3 length: 16 amino acids. Here the CDR3 DNA reads TGTGCCAGCCGGTCCGGGGGGAGCCCCTATAATTCACCCCTCCACTTT. It translates to CASRSGGSPYNSPLHF.

This clone appeared once. The chain joins TRBV2 to TRBJ2-7; perhaps TRBD1 as D (5 bases). The germline V gene has CDR1 SNHLY and CDR2 FYNNEI. Trimming took off 7 bases at V and 0 bases at J, with 13 bases between the two ends. The CDR3 totals 14 residues. CDR3 bases: TGTGCCAGCACCTTAACAGGCACCTCCTACGAGCAGTACTTC. Amino acid sequence: CASTLTGTSYEQYF.

The chain uses TRBV2 and TRBJ1-5; D perhaps matches TRBD1 (5 bases). Germline lookup yields CDR1 SNHLY and CDR2 FYNNEI. The V end lost 6 bases, the J end lost 0 bases, and 15 bases lay between the germline ends. The CDR3 sequence is 16 residues long. The CDR3 loop is CASSREGLNSNQPQHF. In nucleotides, the CDR3 is TGTGCCAGCAGCCGGGAGGGGCTGAATAGCAATCAGCCCCAGCATTTT. Complete variable domain (other parts from reference TRBV2 and TRBJ1-5): EPEVTQTPSHQVTQMGQEVILRCVPISNHLYFYWYRQILGQKVEFLVSFYNNEISEKSEIFDDQFSVERPDGSNFTLKIRSTKLEDSAMYFCASSREGLNSNQPQHFGDGTRLSIL.

This clone was counted only a few times. The J gene is TRBJ1-5, the V gene TRBV15; 8 bases line up with TRBD1. CDR1 is LNHNV, CDR2 YYDKDF, per germline (reference sequence). The length of the CDR3 is 14 residues. J lost 4 bases, V lost 4 bases, and 3 bases had no gene match. As DNA, the CDR3 is TGTGCCACCAGCAACAGACAGGGGAATCAGCCCCAGCATTTT. Amino acid sequence: CATSNRQGNQPQHF.

This chain connects TRBV5-1 to TRBJ1-5; D ambiguous. Trimming took 0 bases from V and 3 from J, leaving 13 bases between them. The CDR3 totals 16 residues. Germline CDR1 SGHRS, CDR2 YFSETQ. The CDR3 DNA follows: TGCGCCAGCAGCTTGGGTTCCGGGTCGGACAATCAGCCCCAGCATTTT. It codes for CASSLGSGSDNQPQHF.

In this sample, this clone turned up a few times. The chain is built from TRBV5-4 and TRBJ2-3; D is ambiguous. Trimming pared 4 bases from V and 0 bases from J, leaving 9 bases between. The CDR3 consists of 14 residues. Germline values: CDR1 SGHNT, CDR2 YYREEE (reference sequence). Here the CDR3 DNA reads TGTGCCAGCAGCCAGCGAGGTAGCACAGATACGCAGTATTTT. This codes for CASSQRGSTDTQYF.

This chain connects TRBV29-1 to TRBJ1-3; the D is unclear. V gave up 0 bases and J gave up 2 bases, with 11 bases separating them. The CDR3 contains 15 residues. CDR1 and CDR2 (germline): SQVTM, ANQGSEA. In nucleotides, the CDR3 is TGCAGCGTTGAAGATGGAGGTTCTGCTGGAAACACCATATATTTT. It yields the protein CSVEDGGSAGNTIYF.

This clone was detected only once. V gene TRBV5-4 combines with J gene TRBJ2-3; the D gene is possibly TRBD1 (6 bases). V was cut by 4 bases and J by 2 bases, with 14 bases left in between. The germline CDR1 and CDR2 sequences are SGHNT and YYREEE (reference sequence). This CDR3 comprises 15 residues. The CDR3 coding sequence is TGTGCCAGCAGCCACGGGACACTTGTCACAGATACGCAGTATTTT. Translation gives CASSHGTLVTDTQYF.

The chain uses TRBV7-2 and TRBJ2-2, with TRBD2 matching over 10 bases. V lost 5 bases to trimming and J lost 6 bases; unmatched junction nucleotides: 6. The germline V gene has CDR1 SGHTA and CDR2 FQGNSA. The CDR3 is 15 amino acids. This chain's CDR3 is CASSGSGGASGELFF. CDR3 sequence (DNA): TGTGCCAGCAGCGGCAGCGGGGGGGCTTCCGGGGAGCTGTTTTTT. Variable domain in full (rest from reference TRBV7-2 and TRBJ2-2): GAGVSQSPSNKVTEKGKDVELRCDPISGHTALYWYRQSLGQGLEFLIYFQGNSAPDKSGLPSDRFSAERTGGSVSTLTIQRTQQEDSAVYLCASSGSGGASGELFFGEGSRLTVL.

V gene TRBV9 combines with J gene TRBJ2-1; 7 positions agree with TRBD1. The V gene end was trimmed by 4 bases and the J gene end by 10 bases; junction bases not matched to a gene: 8. The germline CDR1 and CDR2 sequences are SGDLS and YYNGEE. This CDR3 is built from 13 residues. The CDR3: CASSPDRVGEQFF. In DNA, the CDR3 is TGTGCCAGCAGCCCTGACAGGGTGGGAGAGCAGTTCTTC.

The chain combines TRBV18 with TRBJ1-6; 7 bases are shared with TRBD1. V gave up 3 bases and J gave up 6 bases; unmatched junction bases: 8. CDR3 length: 16 residues. Germline CDR1 reads KGHSH; CDR2 reads LQKENI. As DNA, the CDR3 is TGTGCCAGCTCACCGATACCGGGACAGAGTAATTCACCCCTCCACTTT. It translates to CASSPIPGQSNSPLHF.

This clone was seen more than once but under ten times. The chain employs TRBV5-1 and TRBJ2-7; D is unclear. The V gene's germline CDR1 is SGHRS and CDR2 YFSETQ. Trimming removed 8 bases at V and 3 bases at J, with 12 bases between. The CDR3 is made up of 12 amino acids. CDR3 in DNA: TGCGCCAGTGTTGAGGTATGCTACGAGCAGTACTTC. Encoded protein: CASVEVCYEQYF.

In this sample, this clone turned up once. This chain uses TRBV2 with TRBJ2-5, with TRBD1 identical over 9 bases. The DNA end favors TRBJ2-7, so the J call may be wrong. Germline V gene data show CDR1 as SNHLY and CDR2 as FYNNEI. The CDR3 sequence is 15 residues long. This CDR3 reads CASKFRDRVSYEQYF. In nucleotides, the CDR3 is TGTGCCAGCAAATTCAGGGACAGGGTATCCTACGAGCAGTACTTC.

This clone was seen a handful of times. This rearrangement joins TRBV7-9 to TRBJ1-5, with D perhaps matching TRBD1 (5 bases). Germline V gene sequence: CDR1 SEHNR, CDR2 FQNEAQ (reference sequence). V lost 5 bases, J lost 6 bases, and 23 bases lay in between. This CDR3 is 17 amino acids long. In nucleotides, the CDR3 is TGTGCCAGCAGCCCCGGAGCGGGGGTGAGCGGGGGTCAGCCCCAGCATTTT. Translating it yields CASSPGAGVSGGQPQHF.

The chain recombines TRBV9 with TRBJ2-7; 7 nucleotides agree with TRBD1. J was trimmed by 0 bases and V by 3 bases; bases with no gene match: 3. In germline, CDR1 is SGDLS, CDR2 YYNGEE. The CDR3 spans 14 residues. CDR3 in DNA: TGTGCCAGCAGCGCCTGGGACAGCTCCTACGAGCAGTACTTC. Its protein is CASSAWDSSYEQYF. Based on the CDR3 plus reference TRBV9 and TRBJ2-7, the full variable domain is DSGVTQTPKHLITATGQRVTLRCSPRSGDLSVYWYQQSLDQGLQFLIQYYNGEERAKGNILERFSAQQFPDLHSELNLSSLELGDSALYFCASSAWDSSYEQYFGPGTRLTVT.

V gene TRBV6-1 combines with J gene TRBJ2-5; 7 bases are shared with TRBD1. The germline CDR1 and CDR2 sequences are MNHNS and SASEGT. The length of the CDR3 is 14 residues. Germline trimming cut 6 bases from V and 1 base from J; bases unmatched to any gene: 5. The CDR3 is CASSGDRAQETQYF. CDR3 nucleotide sequence: TGTGCCAGCAGCGGTGACAGGGCCCAAGAGACCCAGTACTTC.